The present TCR beta chain was sequenced within a study of cytomegalovirus exposure and HLA in healthy donors. The junction had 10 bases not matched to a gene; V was cut back by 6 bases and J by 2 bases. The length of the CDR3 is 15 residues. Per germline, CDR1 KGHSH and CDR2 LQKENI. The PCR had 60 Vbeta and 13 Jbeta primers. Some clones are missing from TCRdb's copy, which holds only in-frame ones; the method was immunoSEQ multiplex PCR. Seen here are approximately 110,000 clones, around 80% observed once, and the top ten hold less than 1.1%. Sampled while nominally healthy, donors likely had unrecorded immune exposures.

The source of this sequence is a woman aged 25 to 39 in good health and CMV-seronegative. The specimen was PBMCs. The chain couples TRBV18 to TRBJ2-7; 7 nucleotides align to TRBD1. CDR3 coding DNA: TGTGCCAGCTCCCGAAACCGGGACAGCACCTACGAGCAGTACTTC. The encoded protein is CASSRNRDSTYEQYF.